A selection of T cell receptor beta chains follows, all from one sample in a study of blood T cell repertoires in COVID-19. Profiled with immunoSEQ multiplex PCR; TCRdb holds only in-frame clones, not every one. Among about 280,000 clones listed, over 75% were seen once. Sequencing was performed on peripheral blood. These TCRs come from a man younger than 30 with active or convalescent COVID-19. Both conserved end residues are trimmed from each CDR3. Clone size appears in some rows only: once, few, many, or a class for an expanded clone.

v_call clone_size cdr3_aa
TRBV3-1/TRBV3-2 few ASSQALGTVNYGYT
TRBV29-1 . SVGGPRGTEAF
TRBV6-2/TRBV6-3 . ASSYPSTGGITEAF
TRBV18 . ASSPKQGAGELF
TRBV7-9 . ASSREAPYEQY
TRBV15 . ATSRRTGHIPDTQY
TRBV7-9 . ASSLEMTGNTEAF
TRBV27 . ASSLSGQARDEQF
TRBV7-8 . ASSPTSDRNTQY
TRBV3-1/TRBV3-2 . ASSQTPGQSNEKLF
TRBV27 . ASSFDTGELF
TRBV7-3 . ASSLMGGSTGELF
TRBV18 . ASSLSTTNSNQPQH
TRBV4-1 . ASSALGKTGNGYT
TRBV19 . ASSYGPGGTSTDTQY
TRBV6-2/TRBV6-3 . ASSNPSRGQLF
TRBV4-1 . ASSHTGPSYNSPLH
TRBV12-5 . ASGPGTDQETQY
TRBV11-2 . ASSLPGSYGYT